This section outlines one TCR beta chain sequence together with its context. Its antigen is still unknown. The primer mix had 60 Vbeta and 13 Jbeta primers. Per the authors' pipeline: Among the unique TCR beta chains that a later analysis counted, 70 million to 85 million in all, roughly 9.9 million were shared. The data were produced by immunoSEQ multiplex PCR, yet TCRdb's version contains in-frame clones alone and is incomplete. That table is the source of V, J and clone size, and D and trimming were worked out from the DNA. The sample consists of approximately 100,000 clones, roughly 76% of them appearing once. The V segment lost 6 bases and the J segment 3 bases; nucleotides outside the gene matches: 8. CDR3 size: 15 residues. Germline-derived CDR1 and CDR2 are MNHNS and SASEGT. The data derive from a study of cytomegalovirus exposure and HLA in healthy donors. Whole-study findings and limits: Common viral pathogens were later found to be apparently linked to several of the most significant clusters. In a later analysis, TCR beta V- and J-gene trimming showed a link to a missense DCLRE1C variant.

V is TRBV6-1 and J is TRBJ1-2, with TRBD1 matching 9 bases. This receptor was obtained from a middle-aged woman in good health and CMV-seropositive. Source material: PBMCs. CDR3 sequence (DNA): TGTGCCAGCAGCCTAACAGGGGGCGCCGACTATGGCTACACCTTC. The encoded protein is CASSLTGGADYGYTF.